The 7 T cell receptor beta chains given below trace back to one sample, sequenced in a study of blood T cell repertoires in COVID-19. Only in-frame clones appear in the TCRdb table, and some are missing; sequencing was by immunoSEQ multiplex PCR. Found here are about 300,000 clones, around 84% of them singletons; the top ten hold under 2%. Sequencing was performed on PBMCs or T cells enriched from blood (not recorded which). The receptors were sampled from a woman aged 30 to 39 who had been exposed to COVID-19.

The chain uses TRBV9 and TRBJ1-4; maybe TRBD1 (5 bases). The CDR3 is 14 residues long. The germline CDR1 and CDR2 sequences are SGDLS and YYNGEE. V was trimmed by 4 bases and J by 5 bases, leaving 12 bases between them. The CDR3 spells CASSPQEGNEKLFF. CDR3 DNA: TGTGCCAGCAGCCCACAGGAGGGAAATGAAAAACTGTTTTTT.

The rearrangement uses TRBV5-6 and TRBJ2-3; 7 bases agree with TRBD1. Per the germline V gene, CDR1 is SGHDT and CDR2 is YYEEEE. CDR3 length: 15 amino acids. Germline trimming cut 0 bases from V and 2 bases from J; bases unmatched to any gene: 3. As DNA, the CDR3 is TGTGCCAGCAGCTTGGTTGGGACAGCCACAGATACGCAGTATTTT. It yields the protein CASSLVGTATDTQYF.

The V and J genes are TRBV28 and TRBJ2-7, with a weak D call TRBD1 (5 bases). The CDR3 is 12 residues long. Germline CDR1 MDHEN, CDR2 SYDVKM. Trimming pared 3 bases from V and 6 bases from J, leaving 9 bases between. The CDR3 bases are TGTGCCAGCAGTTTCCCAGGGCGCGAGCAGTACTTC. Translating it yields CASSFPGREQYF.

The table lists this clone with a count of one. V is TRBV4-1 and J is TRBJ1-6; 7 bases are a match to TRBD1. V shed 1 base, J shed 9 bases, and the junction held 15 bases outside the gene matches. CDR1 MGHRA and CDR2 YSYEKL come from the germline V gene. The CDR3 extends over 18 amino acids. The CDR3 reads CASSQVGPEETGSSPLHF. CDR3 bases: TGCGCCAGCAGCCAAGTGGGCCCTGAGGAGACAGGGAGTTCACCCCTCCACTTT.

The rearrangement uses TRBV5-4 and TRBJ2-3; 12 bases are shared with TRBD2. CDR1 SGHNT and CDR2 YYREEE come from the germline V gene (reference sequence). The CDR3 covers 15 residues. J was trimmed by 4 bases and V by 3 bases; bases with no gene match: 3. The CDR3 protein is CASSSTSGGSDTQYF. In nucleotides, the CDR3 is TGTGCCAGCAGCTCAACTAGCGGGGGGTCAGATACGCAGTATTTT.

CDR3 sequence reads: CASSDREGNSPLHF. The CDR3 region has the DNA TGTGCCAGCAGTGACAGGGAAGGTAATTCACCCCTCCACTTT. The chain joins TRBV27 to TRBJ1-6; 7 bases align to TRBD1. The CDR3 is made up of 14 amino acids. With V trimmed by 5 bases and J by 6 bases, 4 bases remained unmatched. Germline assignment: CDR1 MNHEY and CDR2 SMNVEV (reference sequence).

CDR3 region: CASRGGGPQGPTDTQYF. DNA for the CDR3: TGTGCCAGCAGAGGTGGTGGGCCACAGGGGCCCACAGATACGCAGTATTTT. The chain uses TRBV27 and TRBJ2-3, with TRBD1 identical over 7 bases. Germline V gene data show CDR1 as MNHEY and CDR2 as SMNVEV (reference sequence). J gave up 2 bases and V 6 bases, and 14 bases lay outside the gene matches. CDR3 length equals 17 residues.